The 14 T cell receptor beta chains below all came from one sample that was sequenced in a study of shared clonotypes between healthy human individuals (dated by TCRdb to 2020 to 2021). Library generation was performed with the immunoSEQ multiplex PCR assay. This immuneACCESS table, as held by TCRdb, lists in-frame sequences with V and J called but not all clones. Of the missing ones, under half trace to an unresolved V gene in checked studies; the others have no known cause. This sample has more than 400,000 clones in its table, and over 75% of those were observed once. Of the sample, about an eighth falls within the top ten clones. Sequences were obtained from PBMCs. The receptors stem from a woman aged 40 to 55 in good health. Some clones in this sample may be carry-over from other donors' samples.

Details on this clone: A much more abundant neighbour one base away suggests this may be a read error. The chain is built from TRBV4-2 and TRBJ2-5; the D call may be TRBD1 or TRBD2 (5 bases each). V gave up 1 base and J gave up 5 bases, with 17 bases separating them. CDR1 and CDR2 from the germline V gene are LGHNA and YNFKEQ. The CDR3 has 16 amino acids. In DNA form, the CDR3 reads TGTGCCAGCAGCCAAGGGGGGTCGGGCGACGGGGAGACCCAGTACTTC. As protein: CASSQGGSGDGETQYF.

About this clone: A read error is the likely source, as a far larger clone sits one nucleotide away. The chain combines TRBV2 with TRBJ1-5, with D unresolved. The CDR3 contains 15 residues. Germline V CDR1 and CDR2: SNHLY, FYNNEI. The CDR3 nucleotides are TGTGCCAGCGGTGAAGCGCTTCGCAATTATCAGCCCCAGCATTTT. This translates into CASGEALRNYQPQHF.

This clone came up a few times. This sequence joins TRBV4-1 and TRBJ2-3; TRBD2 matches at 8 bases. CDR1 and CDR2 from the germline V gene are MGHRA and YSYEKL. The length of the CDR3 is 15 residues. After removal of 0 bases from V and 4 bases from J, the junction contained 3 bases not matched to a gene. The CDR3 loop reads CASSQDRTSSDTQYF. The CDR3 nucleotides read TGCGCCAGCAGCCAAGATCGGACTAGCTCAGATACGCAGTATTTT.

Notes on this clone: This likely traces to a read error, being one base from a far larger clone. The V gene is TRBV6-1, the J gene TRBJ1-2, with D uncertain. The CDR3 loop spans 12 amino acids. The germline CDR1 and CDR2 sequences are MNHNS and SASEGT. This CDR3 is CTSSEGNYGYTF. In DNA, the CDR3 is TGTACCAGCAGTGAGGGTAACTATGGCTACACCTTC.

Comment on this clone: Its ends do not fully match the called genes, so a read error is possible. The chain uses TRBV2 and TRBJ2-7; possibly TRBD1 or TRBD2 for D (7 bases each). The germline V gene encodes CDR1 SNHLY and CDR2 FYNNEI. CDR3 length: 17 residues. The CDR3 here is CARSDDGGRGRSYEQYF. As DNA, the CDR3 is TGTGCCCGCAGCGACGACGGGGGGAGGGGGCGAAGCTACGAGCAGTACTTC.

In this sample, this clone turned up a few times. The J gene is TRBJ2-1, the V gene TRBV7-9; no firm D call. This CDR3 has 11 amino acids. Trimming removed 5 bases at V and 11 bases at J, with 10 bases between. Per the germline V gene, CDR1 is SEHNR and CDR2 is FQNEAQ (reference sequence). Here the CDR3 DNA reads TGTGCCAGCAGCCTCCGTATGAAGCAGTTCTTC. Its translation: CASSLRMKQFF.

The chain links TRBV4-3 to TRBJ1-1, with TRBD1 matching 7 bases. The V and J ends lost 4 bases and 4 bases, in that order; junction bases with no gene match: 6. Germline V gives CDR1 LGHNA, CDR2 YSLEER. CDR3 size: 14 residues. CDR3: CASSRQGIGTEAFF. The CDR3 DNA follows: TGCGCCAGCAGCCGACAGGGTATAGGCACTGAAGCTTTCTTT.

The chain combines TRBV2 with TRBJ1-1, with a tentative D call TRBD1 (5 bases). CDR1 and CDR2 from the germline V gene are SNHLY and FYNNEI. V lost 2 bases and J lost 5, with 9 bases in between. This CDR3 contains 13 residues. CDR3 protein: CASSEREGTEAFF. Written as DNA, the CDR3 is TGTGCCAGCAGTGAAAGGGAGGGGACTGAAGCTTTCTTT.

As for this clone: Since a far larger clone is one base different, this is likely a read error. Distinct nucleotide sequences in the sample also encode this CDR3. The V call is TRBV29-1, the J call TRBJ1-1, with D maybe TRBD1 (5 bases). V was trimmed by 6 bases and J by 4 bases, leaving 18 bases between them. The CDR3 is made up of 14 amino acids. The germline CDR1 and CDR2 sequences are SQVTM and ANQGSEA. CDR3 in amino acids: CSVALGTAGTEAFF. CDR3 coding DNA: TGCAGCGTAGCACTCGGGACGGCGGGCACTGAAGCTTTCTTT.

The V call is TRBV5-4, the J call TRBJ2-5; D not certain. The germline V gene encodes CDR1 SGHNT and CDR2 YYREEE (reference sequence). This CDR3 region has 13 residues. V lost 4 bases and J 4 bases, leaving 11 bases between the germline ends. The CDR3 spells CASSARLGETQYF. CDR3 DNA sequence: TGTGCCAGCAGCGCAAGACTGGGAGAGACCCAGTACTTC. Full variable domain (remainder filled in from reference TRBV5-4 and TRBJ2-5): ETGVTQSPTHLIKTRGQQVTLRCSSQSGHNTVSWYQQALGQGPQFIFQYYREEENGRGNFPPRFSGLQFPNYSSELNVNALELDDSALYLCASSARLGETQYFGPGTRLLVL.

CDR3 in DNA: TGTGCCAGCAGTCCCCAGGGGGGGGGAGTATCAGATACGCAGTATTTT. It yields the protein CASSPQGGGVSDTQYF. The chain employs TRBV27 and TRBJ2-3, with D perhaps given as TRBD1 or TRBD2 (7 bases each). There are 16 residues in the CDR3. V shed 5 bases and J shed 4 bases, with 19 bases lying between them. Germline CDR1 and CDR2: MNHEY and SMNVEV (reference sequence).

This chain connects TRBV28 to TRBJ1-2; 9 nucleotides line up with TRBD1. V shed 5 bases, J shed 4 bases, and the junction held 11 bases outside the gene matches. The CDR3 totals 16 residues. Germline V gene sequence: CDR1 MDHEN, CDR2 SYDVKM. This chain's CDR3 is CASSTRSGQGLYGYTF. The CDR3 nucleotides read TGTGCCAGCAGTACCCGCTCGGGACAGGGACTCTATGGCTACACCTTC.

This clone was seen only once. The chain links TRBV30 to TRBJ1-2; the D gene is possibly TRBD1 (5 bases). In germline, CDR1 is GTSNPN, CDR2 SVGIG (reference sequence). This CDR3 spans 13 amino acids. The V and J ends lost 0 bases and 7 bases respectively, with 12 bases between them. CDR3 protein: CAWSVGDGGGYTF. For the CDR3, the DNA is TGTGCCTGGAGTGTCGGGGACGGCGGTGGCTACACCTTC.

This chain uses TRBV18 with TRBJ2-3; a weak D match, TRBD2 (5 bases). Germline V lookup: CDR1 KGHSH, CDR2 LQKENI. The CDR3 spans 16 residues. V lost 4 bases to trimming and J lost 0 bases, with 14 bases between them. This CDR3 is CASSQLLAPSTDTQYF. The CDR3 bases are TGTGCCAGCTCACAACTCTTAGCGCCGAGCACAGATACGCAGTATTTT.